This TCR beta chain was recorded in a study of a mutant IDH1 vaccine in newly diagnosed glioma. Study summary: Vaccination followed radiotherapy alone by 4-6 weeks, or accompanied temozolomide cycles. The treated population exhibited a male proportion of about 60%, a female proportion of 37.5%, and a mean age of around 40 years.

Regarding this clone: Antigen specificity is unknown.

TCRdb keeps only in-frame clones here, not all; method: immunoSEQ multiplex PCR. The data contain over 30,000 clones, just under 90% of them singletons. As for time point: week 47, end of study. Topical imiquimod accompanied each vaccine dose, which consisted of 300 ug of mutant IDH1 20-mer peptide. During weeks 1, 3, 5, 7, 11, 15, 19 and 23, patients received eight vaccinations. New IDH1-mutant, ATRX-lost WHO grade 3 or 4 astrocytomas occurred in donors. V was shortened by 6 bases and J by 6 bases, with 15 bases between the two germline ends. The CDR3 length is 14 residues. Per the germline V gene, CDR1 is LNHDA and CDR2 is SQIVND (reference sequence).

This sequence originates from a woman in her twenties or thirties with glioma. This specimen consisted of PBMCs, obtained from a glioma patient whose treatment included an IDH1 peptide vaccine. The chain has TRBV19 and TRBJ2-1; D is possibly TRBD1 (5 bases). The CDR3 here is CASRDKGRGNEQFF. CDR3 in DNA: TGTGCCAGTAGGGATAAGGGGCGAGGCAATGAGCAGTTCTTC.